These T cell receptor beta chains were read from a single sample in a study of OX40 agonist ivuxolimab in advanced cancers. Using immunoSEQ multiplex PCR, the repertoire was profiled, and TCRdb retains in-frame clones only, with some absent. The sample includes 90,000 or so clones, more than 85% of them seen just once. The input for sequencing was CD4+ or CD8+ T cells sorted from blood, taken in a trial of the OX40 agonist ivuxolimab. These receptors came from an adult with an advanced solid tumor such as melanoma, head and neck, liver or kidney cancer. CDR3s include the opening cysteine and the closing phenylalanine or tryptophan. A D gene is named only where the DNA matches it firmly. Clone size is shown for a subset of rows, as once, few, many or a class of expanded clone.

TGTGCCAGCAGCCCGGGACTAGCAGTCGAGCAGTTCTTC CASSPGLAVEQFF TRBD2 NA TRBJ2-1 TRBV5-4
TGTGCCTGGAGAGGGAGTACCTACGAGCAGTACTTC CAWRGSTYEQYF NA NA TRBJ2-7 TRBV30
TGTGCCAGCAGCTTTCGGGACCGCTACGAGCAGTACTTC CASSFRDRYEQYF NA NA TRBJ2-7 TRBV5-6
TGTGCCAGCAGCTGGGACACTGAAGCTTTCTTT CASSWDTEAFF NA NA TRBJ1-1 TRBV6-5
TGTGCCAGCAGCCCCGACCTTGGGCCTCATGTAGTTAATGAGCAGTTCTTC CASSPDLGPHVVNEQFF NA NA TRBJ2-1 TRBV7-7
TGTGCCAGTAGTATAGTATGGGACATGTTAAACGCGAACACCGGGGAGCTGTTTTTT CASSIVWDMLNANTGELFF NA NA TRBJ2-2 TRBV19
TGTGCCAGCAAGGGCGGGGGGCGGTTGACCCAGTACTTC CASKGGGRLTQYF TRBD2 NA TRBJ2-5 TRBV27
TGTGCCAGCAGCATAGGTCGGTTTTGGGCTAGCGGAGGGGATATAGAGACCCAGTACTTC CASSIGRFWASGGDIETQYF TRBD2 NA TRBJ2-5 TRBV9
TGTGCCAGCAGCCTAGGGACAGGGGCCTACGAGCAGTACTTC CASSLGTGAYEQYF TRBD1 NA TRBJ2-7 TRBV7-2
TGTGCCGCCAGGGGGGCCCCGAACACCGGGGAGCTGTTTTTT CAARGAPNTGELFF NA NA TRBJ2-2 TRBV7-8
TGTGCCAGCAGTTTTTCTAGATACAGTGGACTAGCGGGAGGACCCCCCCCAGAGACCCAGTACTTC CASSFSRYSGLAGGPPPETQYF TRBD2 NA TRBJ2-5 TRBV28
TGTGCCAGCAGTGATGGTCGGAACAATTACAATGAGCAGTTCTTC CASSDGRNNYNEQFF NA NA TRBJ2-1 TRBV2
TGTGCCTGGACTAGCGGGACCAGGGTAGATACGCAGTATTTT CAWTSGTRVDTQYF TRBD2 NA TRBJ2-3 TRBV30
TGCGCCAGCAGTTCCTGGGGATTTGAAGAGACCCAGTACTTC CASSSWGFEETQYF NA NA TRBJ2-5 TRBV5-1
TGCGCCAGCAGCTTGGTCGGACAAGCGAACACTGAAGCTTTCTTT CASSLVGQANTEAFF NA NA TRBJ1-1 TRBV5-1
TGTGCCAGCAGCCACGTAGGGACAGGGGCAAACTCTGGGGCCAACGTCCTGACTTTC CASSHVGTGANSGANVLTF TRBD1 NA TRBJ2-6 TRBV4-2
TGCGCCAGCAGCCAAGCTTTGAACTCCGAGACCCAGTACTTC CASSQALNSETQYF NA NA TRBJ2-5 TRBV4-1
TGTGCCAGCAGTTTCGGACGATCCATATATTTT CASSFGRSIYF NA NA TRBJ1-3 TRBV6-5
TGCAGCGTTGAAGAATTTGAGGAAAACTTCTATGGCTACACCTTC CSVEEFEENFYGYTF NA NA TRBJ1-2 TRBV29-1
TGTGCCAGCAGTTTAGGGGGGGGTGAGCAGTTCTTC CASSLGGGEQFF TRBD2 once TRBJ2-1 TRBV27
TGTGCCAGCAGTCGGTTCGAGGGGACTGAAGCTTTCTTT CASSRFEGTEAFF NA NA TRBJ1-1 TRBV6-6
TGCGCCAGCACTAAAGCGGGGGGGGGAGAGACCCAGTACTTC CASTKAGGGETQYF TRBD2 NA TRBJ2-5 TRBV10-2
TGTGCCAGCAGCTTATCCGGGGAGCTGTTTTTT CASSLSGELFF NA NA TRBJ2-2 TRBV5-6
TGTGCCAGCAGCTTGGGGTCATTATCGGAGACCCAGTACTTC CASSLGSLSETQYF NA NA TRBJ2-5 TRBV5-6
TGTGCCAGCAGCTTTGGGCCAGATTCACCCCTCCACTTT CASSFGPDSPLHF NA once TRBJ1-6 TRBV5-4
TGCAGCGTCCCAGGGGGCACTGAAGCTTTCTTT CSVPGGTEAFF TRBD1 NA TRBJ1-1 TRBV29-1
TGTGCCAGTGACAGTAGCAATCAGCCCCAGCATTTT CASDSSNQPQHF NA NA TRBJ1-5 TRBV6-1
TGTGCCAGCGGCGAGCTGGGCACCGGGGAGCTGTTTTTT CASGELGTGELFF NA NA TRBJ2-2 TRBV9
TGTGCCAGCAGTTTCATCGGTCGTGGCACAGATACGCAGTATTTT CASSFIGRGTDTQYF NA NA TRBJ2-3 TRBV27
TGTGCCAGCGGGGACAGTAGAAATGAAAAACTGTTTTTT CASGDSRNEKLFF TRBD1 NA TRBJ1-4 TRBV11-2
TGTGCCAGCAAAGAGCGAGCCCACTACGAGCAGTACTTC CASKERAHYEQYF NA NA TRBJ2-7 TRBV27
TGTGCCATAGGCCGGGACAGGGAGAATCAGCCCCAGCATTTT CAIGRDRENQPQHF TRBD1 NA TRBJ1-5 TRBV6-1
TGTGCCAGCAGCTTGCAAGCGTATAGCAATCAGCCCCAGCATTTT CASSLQAYSNQPQHF NA once TRBJ1-5 TRBV5-6
TGTGCCAGCAGAGACAGAGTTATCAGCAATCAGCCCCAGCATTTT CASRDRVISNQPQHF NA NA TRBJ1-5 TRBV28
TGTGCCAGCAGCTTAGTAGGTCCGGAGCAGTACTTC CASSLVGPEQYF NA NA TRBJ2-7 TRBV11-2
TGTGCCAGCAGCGTAGATTACGGCAGTTACTTCTATGGCTACACCTTC CASSVDYGSYFYGYTF NA NA TRBJ1-2 TRBV9
TGCGCCAGCAGCCAAAGAATGACGAGCAATCAGCCCCAGCATTTT CASSQRMTSNQPQHF NA NA TRBJ1-5 TRBV4-1
TGTGCCAGTAGCGTGACAGGGGCCTATGGCTACACCTTC CASSVTGAYGYTF TRBD1 once TRBJ1-2 TRBV19
TGTGCTAGTGGTCCCGCCGGATCAGCGGCCGAAGAGACCCAGTACTTC CASGPAGSAAEETQYF NA NA TRBJ2-5 TRBV12-5
TGTGCCAGCAGTTACTCGGTAGGGTCCATGAACACTGAAGCTTTCTTT CASSYSVGSMNTEAFF NA NA TRBJ1-1 TRBV6-5
TGTGCCAGCAGGGAGGGGACAGGCGCCTCCTATGGCTACACCTTC CASREGTGASYGYTF TRBD1 NA TRBJ1-2 TRBV2
TGCGCCAGCAGTTCCGGGACAGTGATCACAGATACGCAGTATTTT CASSSGTVITDTQYF TRBD1 NA TRBJ2-3 TRBV5-1
TGTGCCAGCAGCTTAGGCAGGGACATATACGAGCAGTACTTC CASSLGRDIYEQYF NA NA TRBJ2-7 TRBV13
TGTGCCAGCAGTTTATCGATAGGGATGAACACTGAAGCTTTCTTT CASSLSIGMNTEAFF NA NA TRBJ1-1 TRBV27
TGTGCCAGCAGCTTGATATGGGAATACGAGCAGTACTTC CASSLIWEYEQYF NA once TRBJ2-7 TRBV5-8
TGTGCCAGCAGCCGTCTGGACTCACCTAAAGAGACCCAGTACTTC CASSRLDSPKETQYF NA once TRBJ2-5 TRBV27